The rows below give T cell receptor beta chains drawn from one sample of a study of blood T cell repertoires in COVID-19. Measured with immunoSEQ multiplex PCR; TCRdb has only the in-frame clones, and not every one. Altogether approximately 300,000 clones are present, more than 75% being singletons, with the ten largest covering more than 9%. Sequenced input: PBMCs or T cells enriched from blood (not recorded which). These receptor sequences come from a woman younger than 30 who had recovered from COVID-19. CDR3s include the opening cysteine and the closing phenylalanine or tryptophan. Each record gives: J gene, clone size, D gene, V gene, CDR3 DNA, CDR3 protein. A D gene is named only where the DNA matches it firmly. Size is omitted from some rows. Given values are once, few, many or a class for expanded clones.

>TRBJ2-1|-|TRBD2|TRBV24-1
TGTGCCACCAGTGCCGGGGGGACGAGTAACAATGAGCAGTTCTTC
CATSAGGTSNNEQFF
>TRBJ1-2|-|TRBD1|TRBV4-2
TGTGCCAGCAGCCCTAAAATGGACAGGGCCGCCTATGGCTACACCTTC
CASSPKMDRAAYGYTF
>TRBJ1-2|-|TRBD1|TRBV5-4
TGTGCCAGCAGCGCCGGGACAGGGGGCCGCGGCTATGGCTACACCTTC
CASSAGTGGRGYGYTF
>TRBJ1-5|-|TRBD1|TRBV19
TGTGCCAGTAGTACCCCAGACAGGGAAGCTCAGCCCCAGCATTTT
CASSTPDREAQPQHF
>TRBJ1-1|-|TRBD1|TRBV28
TGTGCCAGCCGACCCGGGACAGGGTTTTTGAACACTGAAGCTTTCTTT
CASRPGTGFLNTEAFF
>TRBJ1-5|-|TRBD1|TRBV30
TGTGCCTGGGACAGGGGCCTTGGGGCCCAGCATTTT
CAWDRGLGAQHF
>TRBJ1-4|-|-|TRBV7-6
TGTGCCAGCAGCTTAGGGCCCTGGCCTAATGAAAAACTGTTTTTT
CASSLGPWPNEKLFF
>TRBJ2-5|-|-|TRBV10-2
TGCGCCAGCAGTTTGGACAGAGGGGAGACCCAGTACTTC
CASSLDRGETQYF
>TRBJ1-4|-|-|TRBV6-5
TGTGCCAGCAGTTACAATTGGGCAGGGGCTAATGAAAAACTGTTTTTT
CASSYNWAGANEKLFF
>TRBJ2-7|-|TRBD1|TRBV6-5
TGTGCCAGCAGACTCCAGGGGGTCTCCTACGAGCAGTACTTC
CASRLQGVSYEQYF
>TRBJ2-7|-|-|TRBV19
TGTGCCAGTAGCCCGGGACAAGTGTACGAGCAGTACTTC
CASSPGQVYEQYF
>TRBJ1-4|-|-|TRBV6-4
TGTGCCAGCAGACTCCAGGAAGGCAGTGAAAAACTGTTTTTT
CASRLQEGSEKLFF
>TRBJ1-6|once|-|TRBV5-1
TGCGCCAGCAGCTTGATGGCTAATTCACCCCTCCACTTT
CASSLMANSPLHF
>TRBJ2-7|-|TRBD2|TRBV10-1
TGCGCCAGCAGGCCTACTAGCGGGCGGCCGACCTACGAGCAGTACTTC
CASRPTSGRPTYEQYF
>TRBJ2-1|-|-|TRBV5-8
TGTGCCAGCAGCTTGGAAGGGGAAGGGTACAATGAGCAGTTCTTC
CASSLEGEGYNEQFF
>TRBJ2-2|once|TRBD2|TRBV29-1
TGCAGCGTTGAAGGGGGCCTAGCGGGAAACACCGGGGAGCTGTTTTTT
CSVEGGLAGNTGELFF
>TRBJ1-4|-|-|TRBV5-1
TGCGCCAGCAGCGCCGCGGTTTCAACTAATGAAAAACTGTTTTTT
CASSAAVSTNEKLFF
>TRBJ1-4|-|TRBD1|TRBV19
TGTGCCAGTAGTTCCTTACAGGGGGCGCGCCGGGAAAAACTGTTTTTT
CASSSLQGARREKLFF
>TRBJ1-6|few|-|TRBV18
TGTGCCAGCTCACAGGCGGACAGTGAAAATTCACCCCTCCACTTT
CASSQADSENSPLHF
>TRBJ2-5|-|-|TRBV5-1
TGCGCCAGCAGCTTTGGTACAGGGAATAAGGAGACCCAGTACTTC
CASSFGTGNKETQYF
>TRBJ1-5|-|-|TRBV3-1/TRBV3-2
TGTGCCAGCAGCCAAGATTATGGGCATGGTCAGCCCCAGCATTTT
CASSQDYGHGQPQHF
>TRBJ1-1|-|-|TRBV2
TGTGCCAGCAGTGAACGGGGGACCACTGAAGCTTTCTTT
CASSERGTTEAFF
>TRBJ2-5|-|TRBD2|TRBV19
TGTGCCAGTAGTTCGGGGGGGACTAGCGGGGAAGAGACCCAGTACTTC
CASSSGGTSGEETQYF
>TRBJ1-2|few|TRBD1|TRBV6-5
TGTGCCAGCAGTAGCCCCGGACAGGGGAACTATGGCTACACCTTC
CASSSPGQGNYGYTF
>TRBJ1-6|-|-|TRBV5-1
TGCGCCAGCAGCATACAGGGATTGGTTGATTCACCCCTCCACTTT
CASSIQGLVDSPLHF
>TRBJ1-2|once|-|TRBV5-4
TGTGCCAGCAGCTTGGCCGAGGGTCTCTATGGCTACACCTTC
CASSLAEGLYGYTF
>TRBJ2-1|-|TRBD1|TRBV18
TGTGCCAGCTCCCGGGTGGGACAGTTGGAAGAGTACAATGAGCAGTTCTTC
CASSRVGQLEEYNEQFF
>TRBJ2-1|-|-|TRBV3-1/TRBV3-2
TGTGCCAGCAGCCAAGGTCAGGGGTTGGGCCCTGGTAAGTTCTTC
CASSQGQGLGPGKFF
>TRBJ1-3|once|-|TRBV5-4
TGTGCCAGCAGCCTGATCGCTGGGGGGAGCTCTGGAAACACCATATATTTT
CASSLIAGGSSGNTIYF
>TRBJ2-1|-|TRBD2|TRBV3-1/TRBV3-2
TGTGCCAGCAGCCAGGGACTAGCGGGAGATCTATACAATGAGCAGTTCTTC
CASSQGLAGDLYNEQFF
>TRBJ2-1|-|TRBD2|TRBV4-2
TGTGCCAGCAGCCTACTGCCGACTAGCGACAATGAGCAGTTCTTC
CASSLLPTSDNEQFF
>TRBJ1-1|-|TRBD1|TRBV4-1
TGCGCCAGCAGCCACCATAACAGGGGGCGAGGAAACACTGAAGCTTTCTTT
CASSHHNRGRGNTEAFF
>TRBJ2-1|-|TRBD1|TRBV11-1
TGTGCCAGCAGCTTAGAGGAAGGACAGGGATTCAATGAGCAGTTCTTC
CASSLEEGQGFNEQFF
>TRBJ1-2|-|-|TRBV9
TGTGCCAGCAGCGAGGGGCCGCGGGGCCCTAACTATGGCTACACCTTC
CASSEGPRGPNYGYTF
>TRBJ1-1|-|-|TRBV13
TGTGCCAGCAGCTTATACGAGGTCACTGAAGCTTTCTTT
CASSLYEVTEAFF
>TRBJ2-1|-|TRBD1|TRBV13
TGTGCCAGCAGCTCCCGGGACAGGGGCATCAATGAGCAGTTCTTC
CASSSRDRGINEQFF
>TRBJ2-3|-|TRBD1|TRBV27
TGTGCCAGCAGTTACGACAGGGATGGGGATACGCAGTATTTT
CASSYDRDGDTQYF
>TRBJ1-3|-|TRBD1|TRBV3-1/TRBV3-2
TGTGCCAGCGGGGACAGGGCCGGATTTTCTGGAAACACCATATATTTT
CASGDRAGFSGNTIYF
>TRBJ1-5|once|-|TRBV7-6
TGTGCCAGCAGCTTAGGTGCGGTTCAGCCCCAGCATTTT
CASSLGAVQPQHF
>TRBJ1-1|-|-|TRBV6-2/TRBV6-3
TGTGCCAGCAGTTACGCAGAGAACACTGAAGCTTTCTTT
CASSYAENTEAFF
>TRBJ2-1|-|TRBD2|TRBV23-1
TGCGCCAGCAGTCAACCATCCTACCCACTAGCGGGGGGGTACAATGAGCAGTTCTTC
CASSQPSYPLAGGYNEQFF
>TRBJ1-1|-|-|TRBV24-1
TGTGCCACCAGTGTCTCGCAAGCACGGACAGACTCTTACACTGAAGCTTTCTTT
CATSVSQARTDSYTEAFF
>TRBJ1-2|-|-|TRBV5-4
TGTGCCAGCAGCTTGGCCGGGACACTCTATGGCTACACCTTC
CASSLAGTLYGYTF
>TRBJ1-2|-|TRBD1|TRBV25-1
TGTGCCAGCAGTGAATGGGACAGAACTGTTGGCTACACCTTC
CASSEWDRTVGYTF
>TRBJ2-1|-|TRBD2|TRBV27
TGTGCCAGCAGCTCTTATTTTCCAGCGGGAGACAACAATGAGCAGTTCTTC
CASSSYFPAGDNNEQFF
>TRBJ2-7|-|TRBD2|TRBV27
TGTGCCAGCAGTTTATGGCGGGAAGGGACTACCACTTCCTACGAGCAGTACTTC
CASSLWREGTTTSYEQYF
>TRBJ1-5|-|-|TRBV28
TGTGCCAGCAGCCTTTTGGGCAGTCATTATAGCAATCAGCCCCAGCATTTT
CASSLLGSHYSNQPQHF
>TRBJ2-5|-|TRBD1|TRBV2
TGTGCCAGCAGTATTGCAGGGGGCGACGAGACCCAGTACTTC
CASSIAGGDETQYF
>TRBJ2-1|once|TRBD2|TRBV11-2
TGTGCCAGCAGCTTCCGGACTAGCGGGTTGATGCAGTTCTTC
CASSFRTSGLMQFF
>TRBJ1-4|-|TRBD1|TRBV18
TGTGCCAGCTCACCCATACAGGGGAAGACTGAAAAACTGTTTTTT
CASSPIQGKTEKLFF
>TRBJ2-5|-|-|TRBV6-5
TGTGCCAGCAGTTACCTACCAGGGGAGACCCAGTACTTC
CASSYLPGETQYF
>TRBJ2-7|-|TRBD1|TRBV7-2
TGTGCCAGCAGTTGGAGGGGACAGGGGGCGGACGAGCAGTACTTC
CASSWRGQGADEQYF
>TRBJ2-7|-|-|TRBV10-1
TGCGCCAGCAGTGAGTCTGGAGGCGGGTCCTACGAGCAGTACTTC
CASSESGGGSYEQYF
>TRBJ2-5|few|TRBD2|TRBV3-1/TRBV3-2
TGTGCCAGCAGCCCATGGGGGGAGGGCGGAGAGACCCAGTACTTC
CASSPWGEGGETQYF
>TRBJ1-3|-|-|TRBV9
TGTGCCAGCAGCGTAGCTTCCGGAAACACCATATATTTT
CASSVASGNTIYF